A selection of T cell receptor beta chains follows, all from one sample in a study of OX40 agonist ivuxolimab in advanced cancers. The method was immunoSEQ multiplex PCR; TCRdb's version includes in-frame clones alone and lacks a portion of them. This sample has about 68,000 clones, with approximately 81% found just once. The sample in question was CD4+ or CD8+ T cells sorted from blood, obtained in a trial of the OX40 agonist ivuxolimab. The receptor set was obtained from an adult with an advanced solid tumor such as melanoma, head and neck, liver or kidney cancer. Both conserved end residues are part of each CDR3. The D gene is left open where the match is weak. Clone size appears in some rows only: once, few, many, or a class for an expanded clone.

length | size | J | D | V | CDR3 | DNA
15 | - | TRBJ2-3 | TRBD1 | TRBV10-3 | CATDDRDRGTDTQYF | TGTGCCACCGATGACCGGGACAGGGGAACAGATACGCAGTATTTT
16 | many | TRBJ2-2 | TRBD2 | TRBV11-3 | CASSLGLAGNTGELFF | TGTGCCAGCAGCTTGGGACTAGCGGGTAACACCGGGGAGCTGTTTTTT
15 | - | TRBJ1-5 | - | TRBV12-5 | CASGLGFQGFQPQHF | TGTGCTAGTGGTTTGGGGTTCCAGGGGTTTCAGCCCCAGCATTTT
14 | - | TRBJ2-3 | - | TRBV10-3 | CAISDGVSTDTQYF | TGTGCCATCAGTGACGGGGTCTCCACAGATACGCAGTATTTT
15 | once | TRBJ1-1 | - | TRBV19 | CASSAGFLKNTEAFF | TGTGCCAGTAGTGCTGGATTCCTTAAGAACACTGAAGCTTTCTTT
13 | - | TRBJ1-1 | - | TRBV11-2 | CASSLGLDTEAFF | TGTGCCAGCAGCTTGGGGCTGGACACTGAAGCTTTCTTT
13 | - | TRBJ2-5 | - | TRBV18 | CASSPLREETQYF | TGTGCCAGCTCACCACTAAGGGAAGAGACCCAGTACTTC
11 | few | TRBJ1-2 | - | TRBV7-2 | CASSLRHGYTF | TGTGCCAGCAGCCTTAGACATGGCTACACCTTC
16 | few | TRBJ1-1 | - | TRBV6-1 | CASSEANRRRNTEAFF | TGTGCCAGCAGTGAGGCCAACCGGCGGAGAAACACTGAAGCTTTCTTT
12 | - | TRBJ2-7 | - | TRBV6-5 | CASRPEAGEQYF | TGTGCCAGCAGACCTGAGGCGGGCGAGCAGTACTTC
12 | - | TRBJ1-1 | - | TRBV11-1 | CASSSRYTEAFF | TGTGCCAGCAGCTCCCGCTACACTGAAGCTTTCTTT
14 | - | TRBJ1-6 | TRBD1 | TRBV5-4 | CASSLNRGDSPLHF | TGTGCCAGCAGCTTGAACAGGGGAGATTCACCCCTCCACTTT
16 | - | TRBJ1-1 | TRBD1 | TRBV10-2 | CASLGGTGVLDTEAFF | TGCGCCAGTCTAGGAGGGACAGGGGTGCTTGACACTGAAGCTTTCTTT
15 | - | TRBJ1-1 | - | TRBV2 | CASSEAGRVQNGAFF | TGTGCCAGCAGTGAAGCGGGTAGGGTTCAGAATGGGGCTTTCTTT
14 | - | TRBJ2-3 | - | TRBV18 | CATQGGASTDTQYF | TGTGCCACCCAGGGCGGGGCGAGCACAGATACGCAGTATTTT
16 | - | TRBJ1-5 | - | TRBV4-2 | CASSQAVQGSNQPQHF | TGTGCCAGCAGCCAGGCCGTACAGGGTAGCAATCAGCCCCAGCATTTT
12 | medium-sized | TRBJ1-1 | - | TRBV12-5 | CASGPRDTEAFF | TGTGCTAGTGGTCCCCGGGATACTGAAGCTTTCTTT
12 | - | TRBJ2-7 | - | TRBV6-5 | CASRSGSYEQYF | TGTGCCAGCAGATCGGGCTCCTACGAGCAGTACTTC
11 | - | TRBJ1-1 | TRBD1 | TRBV19 | CATLGQARAFF | TGTGCCACACTTGGACAGGCTAGGGCTTTCTTT
13 | - | TRBJ2-5 | TRBD1 | TRBV4-3 | CASSQGQGETQYF | TGCGCCAGCAGCCAAGGACAGGGGGAGACCCAGTACTTC
16 | - | TRBJ1-1 | TRBD1 | TRBV19 | CASSIGTALGGAEAFF | TGTGCCAGTAGTATCGGGACAGCCCTCGGTGGCGCTGAAGCTTTCTTT
15 | once | TRBJ1-2 | - | TRBV7-3 | CASSLGGPANYGYTF | TGTGCCAGCAGCTTAGGGGGGCCGGCGAACTATGGCTACACCTTC
12 | - | TRBJ2-7 | - | TRBV28 | CASSLNRYEQYF | TGTGCCAGCAGTTTGAACAGGTACGAGCAGTACTTC
14 | - | TRBJ1-1 | - | TRBV6-6 | CASRDTESNTEAFF | TGTGCCAGCAGGGATACAGAGTCGAACACTGAAGCTTTCTTT
13 | once | TRBJ1-1 | - | TRBV10-3 | CAISESANTEAFF | TGTGCCATCAGTGAGTCGGCAAACACTGAAGCTTTCTTT
16 | - | TRBJ1-4 | - | TRBV9 | CASSPLLQPTNEKLFF | TGTGCCAGCAGCCCTCTATTACAGCCAACTAATGAAAAACTGTTTTTT
15 | - | TRBJ2-1 | TRBD2 | TRBV5-1 | CASSLGSGGNNEQFF | TGCGCCAGCAGCTTGGGTAGCGGGGGTAACAATGAGCAGTTCTTC
16 | - | TRBJ1-1 | TRBD1 | TRBV27 | CASSLSERGHGTEAFF | TGTGCCAGCAGTTTATCAGAAAGGGGGCACGGCACTGAAGCTTTCTTT
16 | - | TRBJ2-3 | TRBD2 | TRBV7-2 | CASSLAPSGGTDTQYF | TGTGCCAGCAGCTTAGCCCCTAGCGGGGGCACAGATACGCAGTATTTT
11 | once | TRBJ1-1 | - | TRBV10-2 | CASSEYTEAFF | TGCGCCAGCAGTGAATACACTGAAGCTTTCTTT
16 | - | TRBJ2-3 | TRBD1 | TRBV5-1 | CASSLDGQGVTDTQYF | TGCGCCAGCAGCTTGGATGGGCAGGGGGTCACAGATACGCAGTATTTT
14 | - | TRBJ2-2 | - | TRBV7-2 | CASSSPANTGELFF | TGTGCCAGCAGCTCCCCAGCGAACACCGGGGAGCTGTTTTTT
16 | - | TRBJ2-1 | TRBD2 | TRBV4-3 | CASSLSRGGYYNEQFF | TGCGCCAGCAGCCTTTCACGGGGGGGATACTACAATGAGCAGTTCTTC
13 | few | TRBJ2-2 | - | TRBV5-5 | CASTSHMTGELFF | TGTGCCAGCACCTCCCATATGACCGGGGAGCTGTTTTTT
15 | - | TRBJ1-6 | TRBD1 | TRBV27 | CASSRRDRGNSPLHF | TGTGCCAGCAGTCGACGGGACAGGGGAAATTCACCCCTCCACTTT
12 | - | TRBJ1-1 | - | TRBV10-3 | CAISGGGYEAFF | TGTGCCATCAGTGGGGGCGGGTATGAAGCTTTCTTT
14 | once | TRBJ2-3 | - | TRBV7-2 | CASSRGGGTDTQYF | TGTGCCAGCAGCAGGGGTGGGGGCACAGATACGCAGTATTTT
14 | - | TRBJ1-4 | TRBD1 | TRBV2 | CASNRQGASEKLFF | TGTGCCAGCAATAGACAGGGGGCGAGTGAAAAACTGTTTTTT
16 | - | TRBJ2-5 | - | TRBV11-3 | CASTPNHGAGQETQYF | TGTGCCAGCACCCCGAACCATGGCGCTGGCCAAGAGACCCAGTACTTC
15 | - | TRBJ2-7 | - | TRBV11-3 | CASSPQGGVGYEQYF | TGTGCCAGCAGCCCCCAGGGGGGGGTCGGCTACGAGCAGTACTTC
15 | - | TRBJ2-4 | - | TRBV5-6 | CASSLQGLAKNIQYF | TGTGCCAGCAGCTTGCAAGGTCTAGCCAAAAACATTCAGTACTTC
18 | once | TRBJ1-6 | - | TRBV2 | CASRGFLGSLLGDSPLHF | TGTGCCAGCAGGGGTTTTCTCGGGTCATTGTTAGGGGATTCACCCCTCCACTTT